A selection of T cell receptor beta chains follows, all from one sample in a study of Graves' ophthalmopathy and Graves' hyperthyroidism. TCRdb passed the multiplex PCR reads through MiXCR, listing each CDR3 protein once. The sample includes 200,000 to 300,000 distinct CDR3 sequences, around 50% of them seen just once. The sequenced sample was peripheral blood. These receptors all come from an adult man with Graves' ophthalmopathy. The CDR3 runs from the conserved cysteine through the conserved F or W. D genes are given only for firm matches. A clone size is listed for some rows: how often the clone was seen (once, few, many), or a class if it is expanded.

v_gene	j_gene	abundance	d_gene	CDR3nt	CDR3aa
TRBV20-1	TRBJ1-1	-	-	TGCAGTGCTAGAGATGGGCAGGGGAACACTGAAGCTTTCTTT	CSARDGQGNTEAFF
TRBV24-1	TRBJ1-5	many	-	TGTGCCACCAGTGACGATGGTCATCAGCCCCAGCATTTT	CATSDDGHQPQHF
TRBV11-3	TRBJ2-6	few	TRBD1	TGTGCCAGCACTCCGGGACAGGGGTCCGGGGCCAACGTCCTGACTTTC	CASTPGQGSGANVLTF
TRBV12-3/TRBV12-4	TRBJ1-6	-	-	TGTGCCAGCAGTTTAGACTCTTCACCCCTCCACTTT	CASSLDSSPLHF
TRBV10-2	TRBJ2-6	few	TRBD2	TGCGCCAGCAGTGATAACGGACTAGCGATGATATCTGGGGCCAACGTCCTGACTTTC	CASSDNGLAMISGANVLTF
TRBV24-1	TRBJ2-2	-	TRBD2	TGTGCCACCAGTGACCCTAGCGGGAGGGCCAGGACCGGGGAGCTGTTTTTT	CATSDPSGRARTGELFF
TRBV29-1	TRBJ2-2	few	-	TGCAGCGTTGGGGTGAACACCGGGGAGCTGTTTTTT	CSVGVNTGELFF
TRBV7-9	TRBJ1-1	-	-	TGTGCCAGCACCCCGAAGGCTCAGAACACTGAAGCTTTCTTT	CASTPKAQNTEAFF
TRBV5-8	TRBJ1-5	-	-	TGTGCCAGCAGCTTGAACAGCGGTCAGCCCCAGCATTTT	CASSLNSGQPQHF
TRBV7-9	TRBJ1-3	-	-	TGTGCCAGCAGCTTGCGACAGATCCTCTCTGGAAACACCATATATTTT	CASSLRQILSGNTIYF
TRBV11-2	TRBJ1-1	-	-	TGTGCCAGCAGCTCATTGTACCCGAACACTGAAGCTTTCTTT	CASSSLYPNTEAFF
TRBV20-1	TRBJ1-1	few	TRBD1	TGCAGTGCTAGAGATGAAAGGGGGCAGCTTGGAGCTTTCTTT	CSARDERGQLGAFF
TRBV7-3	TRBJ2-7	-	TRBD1	TGTGCCAGCAGCTCCCAAGGGGGCAGCTACGAGCAGTACTTC	CASSSQGGSYEQYF